These 29 T cell receptor beta chains came from one sample sequenced in a study of blood T cell repertoires in COVID-19. The repertoire was sequenced with immunoSEQ multiplex PCR; TCRdb's copy has only in-frame clones and lacks some. The sample lists 150,000 to 200,000 clones, about 80% occurring once. The sequencing sample was made of peripheral blood. The receptors stem from a woman of 80 years or more with acute or convalescent COVID-19.

This sequence joins TRBV6-1 and TRBJ2-3; D is ambiguous. CDR3 length equals 14 residues. Trimming took off 3 bases at V and 2 bases at J, with 9 bases between the two ends. CDR1 and CDR2 (germline): MNHNS, SASEGT. The CDR3 DNA reads TGTGCCAGCAGTGATCGTGGGCCCACAGATACGCAGTATTTT. It translates to CASSDRGPTDTQYF.

The CDR3 region has the DNA TGTGCCAGCAGTTACTTCGGCGGGAGCGGGTACGAGCAGTACTTC. This sequence encodes CASSYFGGSGYEQYF. The V gene is TRBV6-5, the J gene TRBJ2-7, with TRBD2 identical over 7 bases. The CDR3 loop spans 15 amino acids. V lost 1 base to trimming and J lost 4 bases; unmatched junction nucleotides: 7. Germline V lookup: CDR1 MNHEY, CDR2 SVGAGI.

V gene TRBV11-3 combines with J gene TRBJ2-7; 11 nucleotides agree with TRBD2. CDR3 length: 16 residues. Per germline, CDR1 SGHNT and CDR2 YENEEA. J lost 1 base, V lost 5 bases, and 7 bases had no gene match. The CDR3 reads CASSHRLAGGSYEQYF. CDR3 bases: TGTGCCAGCAGCCACCGGCTAGCGGGAGGATCCTACGAGCAGTACTTC.

The CDR3 sequence is CASSSERTGPDTQYF. Written as DNA, the CDR3 is TGCGCCAGCAGCTCGGAAAGGACAGGGCCAGATACGCAGTATTTT. This chain joins TRBV5-1 and TRBJ2-3; 8 nucleotides line up with TRBD1. Germline CDR1 is SGHRS and CDR2 is YFSETQ. The CDR3 spans 15 residues. V lost 3 bases and J lost 4; bases outside the gene matches: 7.

V gene TRBV3-1 (or the pseudogene TRBV3-2) combines with J gene TRBJ2-3; 7 nucleotides align to TRBD2. The CDR3 consists of 16 residues. Germline V gene data show CDR1 as LGHDT and CDR2 as YNNKEL (reference sequence). Unmatched junction bases numbered 10, after V lost 3 bases and J lost 4 bases. As DNA, the CDR3 is TGTGCCAGCAGCCAGCGAGGACTAGGTTTAGCAGATACGCAGTATTTT. It yields the protein CASSQRGLGLADTQYF.

The chain recombines TRBV27 with TRBJ1-5; 7 bases map to TRBD1. The length of the CDR3 is 14 residues. The trim removed 10 bases at V and 3 bases at J, leaving 9 bases unmatched. From germline, CDR1 is MNHEY and CDR2 SMNVEV (reference sequence). The CDR3 DNA reads TGTGCCACTTGGGGACAGCCATTCAATCAGCCCCAGCATTTT. Translated, it gives CATWGQPFNQPQHF.

CDR3 nucleotides: TGTGCCAGCAGCGCGGACAGGCGCACAGATACGCAGTATTTT. It is translated as CASSADRRTDTQYF. The V call is TRBV11-2, the J call TRBJ2-3, with 7 bases identical to TRBD1. The germline gives CDR1 SGHAT, CDR2 FQNNGV. CDR3 size: 14 residues. After removal of 5 bases from V and 1 base from J, the junction contained 3 bases not matched to a gene.

The chain joins TRBV18 to TRBJ2-3; TRBD1 aligns across 8 bases. The ends lost 6 bases at V and 2 bases at J; junction bases unmatched: 7. CDR1 and CDR2 (germline): KGHSH, LQKENI. This CDR3 comprises 15 residues. CDR3 sequence: CASSLTGDDTDTQYF. DNA of the CDR3: TGTGCCAGCTCCCTGACAGGGGATGACACAGATACGCAGTATTTT.

This chain links TRBV19 with TRBJ2-7; D might be TRBD2 (5 bases). There are 15 residues in the CDR3. Deletions cut 6 bases from V and 0 bases from J, with 15 bases between. Per the germline V gene, CDR1 is LNHDA and CDR2 is SQIVND (reference sequence). The CDR3 protein is CASRVIGGSSYEQYF. CDR3 in DNA: TGTGCCAGTAGGGTAATAGGTGGGAGCTCCTACGAGCAGTACTTC.

This clone was found a few times. This sequence joins TRBV10-3 and TRBJ1-2, with D perhaps matching TRBD1 (6 bases). The CDR3 covers 12 residues. CDR1 and CDR2 from the germline V gene are ENHRY and SYGVKD. Trimming took 5 bases from V and 8 from J, leaving 12 bases between them. CDR3 sequence reads: CAISQWGQGYTF. CDR3 coding DNA: TGTGCCATCAGTCAATGGGGGCAAGGCTACACCTTC.

Comments on this clone: Within the sample, other DNA sequences also encode this same CDR3. The chain has TRBV19 and TRBJ2-7, with TRBD2 matching over 10 bases. Germline V gives CDR1 LNHDA, CDR2 SQIVND (reference sequence). Trimming cost V 4 bases and J 3 bases; bases outside gene matches: 6. There are 15 residues in the CDR3. CDR3 sequence reads: CASSTVAGGSYEQYF. CDR3 coding DNA: TGTGCCAGTAGTACGGTAGCGGGAGGAAGCTACGAGCAGTACTTC.

The chain couples TRBV5-5 to TRBJ2-7, with D unclear. With 0 bases removed from V and 6 bases from J, the gap between germline ends came to 10 bases. The germline gives CDR1 SGHKS, CDR2 YYEKEE (reference sequence). The CDR3 extends over 13 amino acids. The CDR3 loop is CASSLGLTGEQYF. In DNA, the CDR3 is TGTGCCAGCAGCTTGGGACTTACTGGCGAGCAGTACTTC.

Ten or more counts support this clone. The chain carries TRBV7-6 and TRBJ2-3; 12 bases map to TRBD2. The CDR3 covers 17 residues. The trim removed 5 bases at V and 4 bases at J, leaving 10 bases unmatched. CDR1 SGHVS and CDR2 FNYEAQ come from the germline V gene. This CDR3 is CASSLTGTSGSSDTQYF. In DNA, the CDR3 is TGTGCCAGCAGCCTAACCGGGACTAGCGGGTCCTCAGATACGCAGTATTTT.

The rearrangement uses TRBV18 and TRBJ1-2, with D possibly being TRBD1 (5 bases). CDR3 length equals 15 residues. Trimming removed 0 bases from V and 3 bases from J, with 11 bases in between. Germline assignment: CDR1 KGHSH and CDR2 LQKENI. This chain's CDR3 is CASSPPSATDYGYTF. CDR3 sequence (DNA): TGTGCCAGCTCACCACCTTCGGCGACAGACTATGGCTACACCTTC.

Notes on this clone: The junction departs from germline at one end; a sequencing error may be responsible. The J gene is TRBJ2-7, the V gene TRBV30; possibly TRBD1 for D (6 bases). From germline, CDR1 is GTSNPN and CDR2 SVGIG (reference sequence). CDR3 length: 13 residues. The CDR3 DNA reads as TGTGCCTGGAGCTGGGGGCGACTCTACGAGCAATACTTC. It codes for CAWSWGRLYEQYF. The whole variable domain, filled in from reference TRBV30 and TRBJ2-7, reads SQTIHQWPATLVQPVGSPLSLECTVEGTSNPNLYWYRQAAGRGLQLLFYSVGIGQISSEVPQNLSASRPQDRQFILSSKKLLLSDSGFYLCAWSWGRLYEQYFGPGTRLTVT.

The chain employs TRBV19 and TRBJ2-5; D not resolved. Germline loops: CDR1 LNHDA, CDR2 SQIVND (reference sequence). This CDR3 has 12 amino acids. V lost 4 bases and J lost 5, with 8 bases in between. The CDR3 sequence: CASSRNGETQYF. DNA for the CDR3: TGTGCCAGTAGTAGGAACGGGGAGACCCAGTACTTC. The variable domain in full, completed from reference TRBV19 and TRBJ2-5, reads DGGITQSPKYLFRKEGQNVTLSCEQNLNHDAMYWYRQDPGQGLRLIYYSQIVNDFQKGDIAEGYSVSREKKESFPLTVTSAQKNPTAFYLCASSRNGETQYFGPGTRLLVL.

This rearrangement joins TRBV27 to TRBJ2-1; 8 positions agree with TRBD2. The CDR3 is 13 residues long. Trimming at V came to 3 bases and at J to 8 bases, leaving 3 bases not matched to a gene. The germline V gene has CDR1 MNHEY and CDR2 SMNVEV (reference sequence). The CDR3 loop is CASSFSGGDEQFF. The CDR3 nucleotides read TGTGCCAGCAGTTTCTCCGGGGGGGATGAGCAGTTCTTC.

The gene calls are TRBV4-3 and TRBJ2-2; tentative D call: TRBD2 (5 bases). The length of the CDR3 is 15 residues. V was pared by 3 bases and J by 5 bases, with 13 bases between. Germline CDR1 and CDR2: LGHNA and YSLEER. CDR3 nucleotide sequence: TGCGCCAGCAGCCATCAGACCGGGGAAACCGGGGAGCTGTTTTTT. The encoded protein is CASSHQTGETGELFF.

The V call is TRBV6-6, the J call TRBJ2-7; TRBD2 matches at 9 bases. V dropped 2 bases and J dropped 0; count of bases not matched to a gene: 5. Germline CDR1 is MNHNY and CDR2 is SVGAGI (reference sequence). CDR3 length: 16 residues. CDR3 sequence reads: CASSYGLAGDSYEQYF. The CDR3 nucleotides read TGTGCCAGCAGTTACGGTTTAGCGGGGGACTCCTACGAGCAGTACTTC.

In its sample, this clone was seen a few times. V and J are TRBV6-2 or TRBV6-3 and TRBJ1-2; D unresolved. From germline, CDR1 is MNHEY and CDR2 SVGEGT. This CDR3 spans 12 amino acids. The V end was cut by 2 bases, the J end by 3 bases, with 4 bases between. The DNA of the CDR3 is TGTGCCAGCAGTTACCCCGACTATGGCTACACCTTC. It encodes CASSYPDYGYTF.

The V call is TRBV2, the J call TRBJ2-1; the match to TRBD2 covers 7 bases. There are 14 residues in the CDR3. The V gene's germline CDR1 is SNHLY and CDR2 FYNNEI. The junction had 8 bases not matched to a gene; V was cut back by 8 bases and J by 4 bases. CDR3 coding DNA: TGTGCCAGCCTGGGGGACTATGGTTACAATGAGCAGTTCTTC. Protein sequence: CASLGDYGYNEQFF.

The chain couples TRBV5-1 to TRBJ2-7, with a tentative D call TRBD1 (6 bases). The CDR3 loop spans 15 amino acids. Germline assignment: CDR1 SGHRS and CDR2 YFSETQ. The germline V and J ends were trimmed by 0 bases and 7 bases, with 17 bases remaining between them. The CDR3 DNA reads as TGCGCCAGCAGCTTGGGGGCAGGGGTCTTTTTGGAGCAGTACTTC. Its translation: CASSLGAGVFLEQYF.

The genes are TRBV6-1 and TRBJ1-2, with 10 bases identical to TRBD1. The CDR3 loop spans 14 amino acids. The germline CDR1 and CDR2 sequences are MNHNS and SASEGT. Trimming took 1 base from V and 4 from J; bases not matched to a gene: 0. The CDR3 sequence: CASSEGTGGYGYTF. CDR3 nucleotide sequence: TGTGCCAGCAGTGAAGGGACAGGGGGCTATGGCTACACCTTC.

The rearrangement joins TRBV6-2 or TRBV6-3 to TRBJ2-1, with 10 positions matching TRBD1. The germline CDR1 and CDR2 sequences are MNHEY and SVGEGT. The CDR3 contains 15 residues. Trimming at V came to 4 bases and at J to 6 bases, leaving 6 bases not matched to a gene. The CDR3 loop reads CASSFPWTGGNEQFF. For the CDR3, the DNA is TGTGCCAGCAGTTTCCCCTGGACAGGGGGCAATGAGCAGTTCTTC.

This clone was recorded a few times. This rearrangement joins TRBV7-2 to TRBJ2-1; tentative D call: TRBD1 (5 bases). Germline V gene data show CDR1 as SGHTA and CDR2 as FQGNSA. V dropped 1 base and J dropped 0 bases, with 7 bases sitting between them. The CDR3 covers 15 residues. The CDR3 protein is CASSLDRFSYNEQFF. The CDR3 bases are TGTGCCAGCAGCTTAGACAGGTTCTCCTACAATGAGCAGTTCTTC.

The J gene is TRBJ1-6, the V gene TRBV7-9; no clear D gene. The CDR3 is made up of 15 amino acids. The germline gives CDR1 SEHNR, CDR2 FQNEAQ (reference sequence). The ends were cut back, 3 bases at V and 9 bases at J, with 15 bases in the middle. CDR3 residues: CASSLISGGSSPLHF. The CDR3, as DNA: TGTGCCAGCAGCTTGATAAGTGGCGGTAGTTCACCCCTCCACTTT.

The chain recombines TRBV25-1 with TRBJ2-7, with a possible D match to TRBD1 (6 bases). V was pared by 4 bases and J by 2 bases, with 15 bases between. This CDR3 region has 15 residues. The germline CDR1 and CDR2 sequences are MGHDK and SYGVNS. CDR3 sequence: CASSASGTPTYEQYF. In DNA form, the CDR3 reads TGTGCCAGCAGTGCATCCGGGACACCTACCTACGAGCAGTACTTC.

In its sample, this clone was seen a few times. The chain recombines TRBV19 with TRBJ2-1; no reliable D call. Between the trimmed V and J ends, which lost 2 bases and 8 bases, there was a span of 10 bases. Per the germline V gene, CDR1 is LNHDA and CDR2 is SQIVND (reference sequence). The CDR3 runs to 13 residues. CDR3 in DNA: TGTGCCAGTAGTATATGGCAGAACGATGAGCAGTTCTTC. It specifies CASSIWQNDEQFF.

The V gene is TRBV19, the J gene TRBJ1-2; D is ambiguous. The V end lost 5 bases, the J end lost 5 bases, and 18 bases lay between the germline ends. CDR3 length equals 15 residues. Germline CDR1 and CDR2: LNHDA and SQIVND (reference sequence). This CDR3 reads CASSSRPLLGYGYTF. In nucleotides, the CDR3 is TGTGCCAGTAGTTCCAGGCCCCTACTAGGTTATGGCTACACCTTC.